Sequencing of this T cell receptor beta chain was carried out in a study of beta chain features in type 1 diabetes. About the research overall: Across every sample, over 100 million sorted cells were examined in total. Study observations and caveats: For Type 1 diabetes patients, all four CD4+ subsets carried TCRB CDR3s that were moderately but significantly shorter. cDNA sequencing could over-represent cells with high TCR expression. PCR might favor shorter templates, equally in patients and controls.

Concerning this clone itself: The target antigen is unknown.

Trimming pared 3 bases from V and 6 bases from J, leaving 11 bases between. Germline CDR1 is MGHRA and CDR2 is YSYEKL. The CDR3 consists of 14 residues. Every isolated RNA sample was fully reverse transcribed, so sequencing captured expressed TCRB transcripts. Some clones are missing from TCRdb's copy, which holds only in-frame ones; the method was immunoSEQ multiplex PCR. The repertoire holds almost 350,000 clones, 8% seen once, with less than 0.45% in the top ten. Sample: central memory CD4+ T cells from blood. This sequence was found in a woman in her late teens or twenties in good health. V usage is TRBV4-1 and J usage is TRBJ2-2; TRBD1 is a possible D gene (6 bases). CDR3 DNA: TGCGCCAGCAGCCACCCTGGACAGTCCGGGGAGCTGTTTTTT. Protein sequence: CASSHPGQSGELFF.